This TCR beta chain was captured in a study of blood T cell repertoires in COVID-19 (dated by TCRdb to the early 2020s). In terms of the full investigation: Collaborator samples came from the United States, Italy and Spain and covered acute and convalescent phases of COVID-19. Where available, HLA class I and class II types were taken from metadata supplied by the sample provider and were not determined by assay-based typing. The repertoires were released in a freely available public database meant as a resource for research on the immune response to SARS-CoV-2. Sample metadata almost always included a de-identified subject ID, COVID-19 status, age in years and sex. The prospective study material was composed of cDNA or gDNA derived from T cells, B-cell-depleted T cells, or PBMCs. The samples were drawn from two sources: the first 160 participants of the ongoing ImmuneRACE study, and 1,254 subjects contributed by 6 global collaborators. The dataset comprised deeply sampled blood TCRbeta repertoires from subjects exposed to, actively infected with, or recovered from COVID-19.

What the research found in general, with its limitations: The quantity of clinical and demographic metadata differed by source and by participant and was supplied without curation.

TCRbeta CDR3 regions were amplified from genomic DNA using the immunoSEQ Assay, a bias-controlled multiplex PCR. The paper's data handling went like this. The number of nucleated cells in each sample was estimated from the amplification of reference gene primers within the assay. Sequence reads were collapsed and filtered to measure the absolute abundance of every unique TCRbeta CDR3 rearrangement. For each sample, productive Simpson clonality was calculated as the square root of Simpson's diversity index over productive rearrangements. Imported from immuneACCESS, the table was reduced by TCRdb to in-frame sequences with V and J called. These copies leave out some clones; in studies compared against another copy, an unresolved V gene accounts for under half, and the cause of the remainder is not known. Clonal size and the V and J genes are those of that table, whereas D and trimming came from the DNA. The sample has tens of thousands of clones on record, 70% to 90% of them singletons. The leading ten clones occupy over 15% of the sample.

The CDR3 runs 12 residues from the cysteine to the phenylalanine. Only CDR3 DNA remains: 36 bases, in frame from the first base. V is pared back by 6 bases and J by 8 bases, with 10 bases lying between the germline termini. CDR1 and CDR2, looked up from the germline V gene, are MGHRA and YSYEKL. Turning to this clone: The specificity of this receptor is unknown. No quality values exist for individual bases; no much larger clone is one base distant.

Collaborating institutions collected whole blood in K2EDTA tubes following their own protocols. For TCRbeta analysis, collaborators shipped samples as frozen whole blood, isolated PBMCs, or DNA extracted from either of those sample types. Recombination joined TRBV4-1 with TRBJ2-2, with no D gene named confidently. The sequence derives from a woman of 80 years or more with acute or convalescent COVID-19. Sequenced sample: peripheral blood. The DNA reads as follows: TGCGCCAGCAGTCACTTATTTGGGGAGCTGTTTTTT. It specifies CASSHLFGELFF.